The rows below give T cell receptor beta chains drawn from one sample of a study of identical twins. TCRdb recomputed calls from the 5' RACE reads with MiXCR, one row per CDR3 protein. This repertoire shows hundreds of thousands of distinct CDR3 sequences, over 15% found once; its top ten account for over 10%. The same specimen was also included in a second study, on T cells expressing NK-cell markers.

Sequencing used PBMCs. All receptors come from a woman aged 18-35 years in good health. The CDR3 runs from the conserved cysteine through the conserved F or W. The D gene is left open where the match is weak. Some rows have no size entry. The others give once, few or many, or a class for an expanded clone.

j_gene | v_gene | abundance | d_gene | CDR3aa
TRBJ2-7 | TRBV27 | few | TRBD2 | CASNAGTRGFYEQYF
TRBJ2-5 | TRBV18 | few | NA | CASSPGPDGTQYF
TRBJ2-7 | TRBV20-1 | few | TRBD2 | CSASTSGSSYEQYF
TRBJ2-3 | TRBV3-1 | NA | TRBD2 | CASSHWTSGGTDTQYF
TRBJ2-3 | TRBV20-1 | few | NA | CSARDRGKGTDTQYF
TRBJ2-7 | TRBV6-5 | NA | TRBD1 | CASSYLGAGQASSYEQYF
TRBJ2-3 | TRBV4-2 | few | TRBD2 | CASSREGGGAIDTQYF
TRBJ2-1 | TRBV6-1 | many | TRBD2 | CASTQTSVSSYNEQFF
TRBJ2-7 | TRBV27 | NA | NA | CASSFKSGSLSYEQYF
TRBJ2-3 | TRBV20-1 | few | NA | CSASFRSTDTQYF
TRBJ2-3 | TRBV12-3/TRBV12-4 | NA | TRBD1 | CASSKGTALLTTDTQYF
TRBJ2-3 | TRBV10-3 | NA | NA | CAIRPREATGDTQYF
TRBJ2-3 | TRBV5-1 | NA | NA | CASSAEQNTQYF
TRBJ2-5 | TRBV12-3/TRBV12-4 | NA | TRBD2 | CASSASLNLAGSETQYF
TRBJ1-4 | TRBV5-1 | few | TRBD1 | CASSGGQNEKLFF
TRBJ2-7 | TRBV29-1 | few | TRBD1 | CSVGPSGTGGTYEQYF
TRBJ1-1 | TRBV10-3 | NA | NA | CAIRRAGTEAFF
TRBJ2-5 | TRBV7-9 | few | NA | CASRPGPKETQYF
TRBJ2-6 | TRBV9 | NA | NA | CASSLTPDGANVLTF
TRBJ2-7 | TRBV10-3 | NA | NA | CAISSGRPEQYF
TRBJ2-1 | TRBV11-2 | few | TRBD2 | CASSLMASGGIEQFF
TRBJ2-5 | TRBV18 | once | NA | CASSPEQETQYF
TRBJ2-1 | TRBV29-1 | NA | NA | CSVGGGTYNEQFF
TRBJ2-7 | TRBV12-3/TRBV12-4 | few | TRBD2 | CATQLAGGPYEQYF
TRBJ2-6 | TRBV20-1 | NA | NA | CSARVPSGANVLTF
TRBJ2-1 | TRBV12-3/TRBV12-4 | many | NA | CASRGPPGSYNEQFF
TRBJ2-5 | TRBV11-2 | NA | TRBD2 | CASSPGLARETQYF
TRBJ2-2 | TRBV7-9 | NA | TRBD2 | CASSFAGGVGELFF
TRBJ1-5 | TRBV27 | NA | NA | CASRPRGGFNQPQHF
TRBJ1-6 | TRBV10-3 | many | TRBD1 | CAINSGQVSKSPLHF
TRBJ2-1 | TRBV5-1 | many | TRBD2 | CASSLDTSGPNEQFF
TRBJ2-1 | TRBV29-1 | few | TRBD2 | CSAGLAGINEQFF
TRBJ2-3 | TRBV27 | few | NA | CASSPRNLITDTQYF
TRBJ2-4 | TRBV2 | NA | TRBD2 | CASSRGLKKAKNIQYF
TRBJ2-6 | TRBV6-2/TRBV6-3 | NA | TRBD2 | CASSYSLAGELTGANVLTF
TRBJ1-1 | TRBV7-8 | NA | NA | CASSSGGSSGTEAFF
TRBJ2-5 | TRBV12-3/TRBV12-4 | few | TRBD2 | CASSPRTSGETQYF
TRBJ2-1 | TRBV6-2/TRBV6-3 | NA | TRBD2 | CASSWTSGISSYNEQFF
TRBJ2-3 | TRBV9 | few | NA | CASSVYGGVRTDTQYF
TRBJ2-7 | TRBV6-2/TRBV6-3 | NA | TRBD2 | CASSSDRSLAGSEQYF
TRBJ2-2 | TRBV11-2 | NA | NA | CASSVDRGELFF
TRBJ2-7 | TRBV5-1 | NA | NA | CASSQTQGYHEQYF
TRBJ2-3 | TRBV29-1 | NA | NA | CSVESSRADTQYF
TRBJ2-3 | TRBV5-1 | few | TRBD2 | CASGTSGVTDTQYF
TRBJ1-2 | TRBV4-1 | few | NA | CASRGDGYGYTF
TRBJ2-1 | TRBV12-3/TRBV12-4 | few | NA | CATSQGWSSYNEQFF
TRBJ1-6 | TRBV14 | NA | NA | CASSQFGGTLSSYNSPLHF
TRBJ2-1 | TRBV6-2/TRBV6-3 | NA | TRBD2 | CASRRRLAGWQFF
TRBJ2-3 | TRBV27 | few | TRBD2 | CASSLQRGVDTQYF
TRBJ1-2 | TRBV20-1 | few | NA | CSASSERGYTF
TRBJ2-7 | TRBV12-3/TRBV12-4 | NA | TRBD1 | CASSRFSDRVDEQYF
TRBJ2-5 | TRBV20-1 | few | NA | CSARGLGTAVEETQYF
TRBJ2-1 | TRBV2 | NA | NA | CASRDYEFNEQFF
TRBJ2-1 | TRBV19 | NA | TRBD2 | CASSIAGGGYVEQFF
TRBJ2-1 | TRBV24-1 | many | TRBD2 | CATSDGTSGRKQFF